This record concerns one T cell receptor (beta chain) sequence. The sample comes from a study of blood T cell repertoires in COVID-19. In the study overall: Researchers got acute and convalescent COVID-19 samples from the United States, Italy and Spain.

The protocol was immunoSEQ multiplex PCR, while the TCRdb copy is restricted to in-frame clones and leaves out a portion. The table includes about 100,000 clones, roughly nine tenths detected once. This CDR3 contains 16 residues. Per germline, CDR1 SGDLS and CDR2 YYNGEE. Germline trimming cut 0 bases from V and 3 bases from J; bases unmatched to any gene: 8. This TCR derives from a man aged 45-65 years with active COVID-19. The genes are TRBV9 and TRBJ1-2, with 7 positions matching TRBD1. The sample taken for sequencing was peripheral blood. The CDR3 DNA reads TGTGCCAGCAGCGTAGAGGGGGCAATGGGGGACTATGGCTACACCTTC. Translation gives CASSVEGAMGDYGYTF.